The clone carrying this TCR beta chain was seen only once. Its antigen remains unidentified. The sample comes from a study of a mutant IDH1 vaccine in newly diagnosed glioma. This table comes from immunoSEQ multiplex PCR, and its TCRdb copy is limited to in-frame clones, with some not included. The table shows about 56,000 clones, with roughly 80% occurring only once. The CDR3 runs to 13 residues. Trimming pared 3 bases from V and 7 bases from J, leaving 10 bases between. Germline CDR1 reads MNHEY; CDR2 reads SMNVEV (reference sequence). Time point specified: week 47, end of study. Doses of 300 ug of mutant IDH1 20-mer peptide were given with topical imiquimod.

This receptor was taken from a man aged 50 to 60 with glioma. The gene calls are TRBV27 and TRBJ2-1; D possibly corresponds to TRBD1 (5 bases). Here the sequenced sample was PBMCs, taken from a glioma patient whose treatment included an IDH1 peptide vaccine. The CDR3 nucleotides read TGTGCCAGCAGTTTGGCACAGGAGAATGAGCAGTTCTTC. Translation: CASSLAQENEQFF.